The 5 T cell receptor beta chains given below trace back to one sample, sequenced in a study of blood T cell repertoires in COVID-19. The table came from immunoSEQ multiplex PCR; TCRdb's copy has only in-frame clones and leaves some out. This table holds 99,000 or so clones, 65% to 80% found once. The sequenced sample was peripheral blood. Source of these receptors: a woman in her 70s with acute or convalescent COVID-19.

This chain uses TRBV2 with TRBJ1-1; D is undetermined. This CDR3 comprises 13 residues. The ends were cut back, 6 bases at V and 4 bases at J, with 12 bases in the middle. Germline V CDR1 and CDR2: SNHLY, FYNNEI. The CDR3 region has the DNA TGTGCCAGCAGGGTGAGAGTGTTCACTGAAGCTTTCTTT. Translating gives CASRVRVFTEAFF.

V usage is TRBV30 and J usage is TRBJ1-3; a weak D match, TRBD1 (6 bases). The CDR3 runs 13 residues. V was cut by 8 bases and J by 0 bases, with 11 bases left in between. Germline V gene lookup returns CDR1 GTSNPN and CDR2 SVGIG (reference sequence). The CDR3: CAQTGSSGNTIYF. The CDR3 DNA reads TGTGCCCAGACAGGTAGCTCTGGAAACACCATATATTTT.

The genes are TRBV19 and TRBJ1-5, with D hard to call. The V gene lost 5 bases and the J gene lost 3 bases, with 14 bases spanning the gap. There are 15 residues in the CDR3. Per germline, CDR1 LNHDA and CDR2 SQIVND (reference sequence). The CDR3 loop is CASSPLWENNQPQHF. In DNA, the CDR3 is TGTGCCAGTAGTCCGTTATGGGAGAACAATCAGCCCCAGCATTTT.

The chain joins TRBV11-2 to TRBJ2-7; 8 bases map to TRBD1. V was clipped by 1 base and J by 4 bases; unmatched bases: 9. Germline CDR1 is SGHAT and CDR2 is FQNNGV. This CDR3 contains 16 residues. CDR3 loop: CASSLGPTGAYYEQYF. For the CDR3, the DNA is TGTGCCAGCAGCTTAGGACCGACAGGGGCCTATTACGAGCAGTACTTC.

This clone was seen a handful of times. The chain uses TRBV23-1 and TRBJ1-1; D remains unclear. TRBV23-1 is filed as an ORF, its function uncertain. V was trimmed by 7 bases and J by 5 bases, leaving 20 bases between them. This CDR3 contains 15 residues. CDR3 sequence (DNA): TGCGCCAGCACCATCAATCGAGTAGTTCGGACTGAAGCTTTCTTT. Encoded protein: CASTINRVVRTEAFF.